This T cell receptor (beta chain) derives from a study of T cell repertoires in cytomegalovirus infection. TCRdb reprocessed the reads via MiXCR and lists one record per CDR3 protein. The table lists roughly 200,000 distinct CDR3 sequences, approximately 18% of them singletons. From germline, CDR1 is SQVTM and CDR2 ANQGSEA. Trimming shortened V by 0 bases and J by 3 bases, and 8 bases separated the two germline ends. The CDR3 is made up of 13 amino acids. The sample taken for sequencing was CD8+ T cells from PBMCs. This rearrangement joins TRBV29-1 to TRBJ1-2; D is ambiguous. The source is a human donor in good health (CMV status not recorded). Some clones in this sample may be carry-over from other donors' samples. The CDR3 reads CSVEDVQHYGYTF. In DNA, the CDR3 is TGCAGCGTTGAAGATGTACAGCACTATGGCTACACCTTC.